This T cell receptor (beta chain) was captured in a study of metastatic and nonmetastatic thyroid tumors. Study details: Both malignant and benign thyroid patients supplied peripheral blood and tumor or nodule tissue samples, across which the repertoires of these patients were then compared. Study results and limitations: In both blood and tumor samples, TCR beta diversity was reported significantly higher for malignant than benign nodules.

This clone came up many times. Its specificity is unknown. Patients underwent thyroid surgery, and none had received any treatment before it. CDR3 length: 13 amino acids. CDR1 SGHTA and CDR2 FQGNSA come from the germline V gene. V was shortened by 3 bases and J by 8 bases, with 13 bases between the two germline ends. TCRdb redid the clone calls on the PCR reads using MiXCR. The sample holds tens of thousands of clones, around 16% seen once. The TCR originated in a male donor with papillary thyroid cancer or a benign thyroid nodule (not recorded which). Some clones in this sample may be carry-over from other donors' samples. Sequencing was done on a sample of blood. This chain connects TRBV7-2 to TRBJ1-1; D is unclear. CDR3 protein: CASSFPGLFEAFF. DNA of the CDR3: TGTGCCAGCAGCTTCCCGGGCCTCTTCGAAGCTTTCTTT.